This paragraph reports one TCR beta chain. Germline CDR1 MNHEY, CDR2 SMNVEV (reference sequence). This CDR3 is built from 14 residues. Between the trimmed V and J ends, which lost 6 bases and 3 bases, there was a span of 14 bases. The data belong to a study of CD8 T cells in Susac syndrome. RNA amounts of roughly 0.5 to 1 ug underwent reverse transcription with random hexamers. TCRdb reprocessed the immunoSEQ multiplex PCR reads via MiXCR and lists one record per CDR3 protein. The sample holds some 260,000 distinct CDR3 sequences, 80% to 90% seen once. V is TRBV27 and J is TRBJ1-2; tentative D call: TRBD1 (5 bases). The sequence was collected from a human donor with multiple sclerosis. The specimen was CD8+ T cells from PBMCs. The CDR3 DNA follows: TGTGCCAGCAGCTTTGTCGGGACCTACTATGGCTACACCTTC. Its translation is CASSFVGTYYGYTF.